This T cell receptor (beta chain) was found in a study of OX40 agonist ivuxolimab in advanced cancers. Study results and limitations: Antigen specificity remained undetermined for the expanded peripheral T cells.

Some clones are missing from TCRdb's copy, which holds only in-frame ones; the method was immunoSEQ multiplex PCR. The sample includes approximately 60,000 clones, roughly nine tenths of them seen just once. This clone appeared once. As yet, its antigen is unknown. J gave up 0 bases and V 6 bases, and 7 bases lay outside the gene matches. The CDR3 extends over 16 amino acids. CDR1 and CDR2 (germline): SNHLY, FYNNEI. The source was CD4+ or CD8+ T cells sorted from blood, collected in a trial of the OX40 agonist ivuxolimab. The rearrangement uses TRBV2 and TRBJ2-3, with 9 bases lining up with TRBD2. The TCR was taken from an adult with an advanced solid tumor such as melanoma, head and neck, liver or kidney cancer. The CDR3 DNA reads TGTGCCAGCAGGCTACTAGCGGGTGCTAGCACAGATACGCAGTATTTT. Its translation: CASRLLAGASTDTQYF. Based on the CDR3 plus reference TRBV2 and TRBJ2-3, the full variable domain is EPEVTQTPSHQVTQMGQEVILRCVPISNHLYFYWYRQILGQKVEFLVSFYNNEISEKSEIFDDQFSVERPDGSNFTLKIRSTKLEDSAMYFCASRLLAGASTDTQYFGPGTRLTVL.